A single sample gave rise to the 14 T cell receptor beta chains below, sequenced in a study of prognosis after radiotherapy for stage I lung cancer (dated by TCRdb to the early 2020s). The listed sequencing device is Illumina HiSeq 3000. The TCR beta CDR3 region was amplified from genomic DNA by two rounds of multiplex PCR. The first PCR round used primers specific to each TRBV and TRBJ gene, with sequences filed in Chinese patent CN105087789A. TCRdb took the public reads, trimmed them with fastp at Q25, ran MiXCR for clone calling and kept in-frame beta chains. Entries are consolidated by CDR3 protein sequence, retaining the most common genes and DNA. Counted in this sample were approximately 25,000 distinct CDR3 sequences; roughly 41% of them appeared once. In total, the top ten clones hold about 31% of the sample. Sequenced material: PBMCs, taken before or after stereotactic body radiation therapy (not recorded which). These receptors came from a donor over 45 with non-small cell lung cancer.

This clonotype was counted ten times or more. The V and J genes are TRBV7-9 and TRBJ2-7, with D tentatively TRBD1 or TRBD2 (5 bases each). Germline CDR1 reads SEHNR; CDR2 reads FQNEAQ (reference sequence). Trimming left V 4 bases short and J 2 bases short, with 12 bases between. The CDR3 runs 14 residues. For the CDR3, the DNA is TGTGCCAGCAGCTCCCCTGGGGGAGCCTACGAGCAGTACTTC. Protein: CASSSPGGAYEQYF.

By share, this clonotype ranks as medium-sized. CDR3 protein: CSARDYRVGEKLFF. CDR3 bases: TGCAGTGCTAGAGATTACAGGGTAGGAGAAAAACTGTTTTTT. The chain combines TRBV20-1 with TRBJ1-4; TRBD1 might be the D (6 bases). Deletions cut 0 bases from V and 8 bases from J, with 13 bases between. CDR1 is DFQATT and CDR2 is SNEGSKA in the germline V gene (reference sequence). The CDR3 runs to 14 residues.

This clonotype was observed many times. The V gene is TRBV20-1, the J gene TRBJ2-1; 7 positions match TRBD2. V lost 3 bases, J lost 8 bases, and 13 bases stayed unmatched. This CDR3 is 15 amino acids long. Germline V lookup: CDR1 DFQATT, CDR2 SNEGSKA (reference sequence). In DNA form, the CDR3 reads TGCAGTGCTAGGGACGCGACTAGCCCCGGGGATGAGCAGTTCTTC. The encoded protein is CSARDATSPGDEQFF.

This clonotype has more than one count but fewer than ten. CDR3 region: CASSLGTVSSNQPQHF. In DNA, the CDR3 is TGTGCCAGCAGTTTAGGGACAGTTAGTTCCAATCAGCCCCAGCATTTT. This chain links TRBV28 with TRBJ1-5, with TRBD1 identical over 7 bases. The CDR3 loop spans 16 amino acids. Trimming at V came to 2 bases and at J to 3 bases, leaving 7 bases not matched to a gene. Germline assignment: CDR1 MDHEN and CDR2 SYDVKM. The whole variable domain, remainder taken from reference TRBV28 and TRBJ1-5, is DVKVTQSSRYLVKRTGEKVFLECVQDMDHENMFWYRQDPGLGLRLIYFSYDVKMKEKGDIPEGYSVSREKKERFSLILESASTNQTSMYLCASSLGTVSSNQPQHFGDGTRLSIL.

Remarks on this clonotype: A much larger clone differs by one base, so this may be a read error. J is TRBJ2-5 and V is TRBV3-1; no definite D call. The CDR3 runs to 14 residues. V was clipped by 7 bases and J by 5 bases, with 17 bases between them. Germline V gene lookup returns CDR1 LGHDT and CDR2 YNNKEL (reference sequence). The CDR3 region is CASIRKKGPETQYF. CDR3 DNA: TGTGCCAGCATCCGGAAGAAGGGTCCGGAGACCCAGTACTTC.

V usage is TRBV28 and J usage is TRBJ2-2; D may correspond to TRBD1 or TRBD2 (5 bases each). V was cut by 3 bases and J by 2 bases, with 7 bases left in between. Per the germline V gene, CDR1 is MDHEN and CDR2 is SYDVKM. This CDR3 is built from 14 residues. This CDR3 is CASSFRDNTGELFF. CDR3 coding DNA: TGTGCCAGCAGTTTTCGGGACAACACCGGGGAGCTGTTTTTT.

The sample holds many counts of this clonotype. The gene calls are TRBV5-1 and TRBJ2-7, with a weak D call TRBD2 (5 bases). The CDR3 length is 12 residues. Germline lookup yields CDR1 SGHRS and CDR2 YFSETQ. Trimming took off 0 bases at V and 5 bases at J, with 6 bases between the two ends. In DNA, the CDR3 is TGCGCCAGCAGCTTGGTTAGCGACGAGCAGTACTTC. It yields the protein CASSLVSDEQYF.

This clonotype was counted many times. The chain couples TRBV12-3 or TRBV12-4 to TRBJ1-1; 7 positions match TRBD1. V lost 5 bases, J lost 4 bases, and 10 bases stayed unmatched. CDR3 size: 15 residues. The CDR3 loop is CASSPGLPGGTEAFF. CDR3 nucleotides: TGTGCCAGCAGTCCCGGGCTACCAGGGGGCACTGAAGCTTTCTTT.

The gene calls are TRBV28 and TRBJ1-5; the match to TRBD1 covers 8 bases. This CDR3 has 14 amino acids. Losses at the gene ends were 2 bases for V and 8 bases for J; bases not matched to a gene: 5. CDR1 is MDHEN and CDR2 is SYDVKM in the germline V gene. The CDR3 here is CASSLQGAREPQHF. CDR3 in DNA: TGTGCCAGCAGTTTACAGGGGGCGAGGGAGCCCCAGCATTTT. The complete variable domain, with remaining parts taken from reference TRBV28 and TRBJ1-5, reads DVKVTQSSRYLVKRTGEKVFLECVQDMDHENMFWYRQDPGLGLRLIYFSYDVKMKEKGDIPEGYSVSREKKERFSLILESASTNQTSMYLCASSLQGAREPQHFGDGTRLSIL.

Within the sample, this clonotype is medium-sized. The chain combines TRBV28 with TRBJ1-5; no clear D gene. Germline-derived CDR1 and CDR2 are MDHEN and SYDVKM. This CDR3 is built from 11 residues. Trimming shortened V by 3 bases and J by 9 bases, and 6 bases separated the two germline ends. The CDR3 bases are TGTGCCAGCAGTTTCGTGGGGCCCCAGCATTTT. Protein: CASSFVGPQHF.

This clonotype was observed many times. The V call is TRBV16, the J call TRBJ1-5; D is uncertain. This CDR3 spans 15 amino acids. Trimming stripped 0 bases from V and 5 bases from J, with 11 bases between. Germline CDR1 reads KGHSY; CDR2 reads FQNENV. The CDR3 nucleotides read TGTGCCAGCAGCCAATCACTCCGAATCGATCAGCCCCAGCATTTT. Translated, it gives CASSQSLRIDQPQHF.

This clonotype was seen repeatedly, ten times or more. This chain uses TRBV7-2 with TRBJ2-4; D may correspond to TRBD1 or TRBD2 (6 bases each). The CDR3 sequence is 16 residues long. The germline CDR1 and CDR2 sequences are SGHTA and FQGNSA. V was shortened by 5 bases and J by 7 bases, with 21 bases between the two germline ends. The DNA of the CDR3 is TGTGCCAGCAGCGGGATCATGGGGGGCGCAAGGAACATTCAGTACTTC. Protein: CASSGIMGGARNIQYF. Drawing the rest from reference TRBV7-2 and TRBJ2-4, the complete variable domain is GAGVSQSPSNKVTEKGKDVELRCDPISGHTALYWYRQSLGQGLEFLIYFQGNSAPDKSGLPSDRFSAERTGGSVSTLTIQRTQQEDSAVYLCASSGIMGGARNIQYFGAGTRLSVL.

CDR3 region: CASVKNTEAFF. CDR3 sequence (DNA): TGTGCCAGCGTCAAAAACACTGAAGCTTTCTTT. The V gene is TRBV28, the J gene TRBJ1-1; D is unresolved. V lost 8 bases and J lost 2, with 6 bases in between. Germline CDR1 reads MDHEN; CDR2 reads SYDVKM. The CDR3 contains 11 residues. Filled out from reference TRBV28 and TRBJ1-1, the complete variable domain reads DVKVTQSSRYLVKRTGEKVFLECVQDMDHENMFWYRQDPGLGLRLIYFSYDVKMKEKGDIPEGYSVSREKKERFSLILESASTNQTSMYLCASVKNTEAFFGQGTRLTVV.

This clonotype was seen at least ten times. This chain joins TRBV3-1 and TRBJ1-5; 9 positions agree with TRBD1. Germline trimming cut 1 base from V and 4 bases from J; bases unmatched to any gene: 8. Germline lookup yields CDR1 LGHDT and CDR2 YNNKEL (reference sequence). The CDR3 covers 17 residues. This CDR3 is CASSQGAGTGMNQPQHF. The CDR3 DNA is TGTGCCAGCAGCCAAGGCGCTGGGACAGGGATGAATCAGCCCCAGCATTTT.